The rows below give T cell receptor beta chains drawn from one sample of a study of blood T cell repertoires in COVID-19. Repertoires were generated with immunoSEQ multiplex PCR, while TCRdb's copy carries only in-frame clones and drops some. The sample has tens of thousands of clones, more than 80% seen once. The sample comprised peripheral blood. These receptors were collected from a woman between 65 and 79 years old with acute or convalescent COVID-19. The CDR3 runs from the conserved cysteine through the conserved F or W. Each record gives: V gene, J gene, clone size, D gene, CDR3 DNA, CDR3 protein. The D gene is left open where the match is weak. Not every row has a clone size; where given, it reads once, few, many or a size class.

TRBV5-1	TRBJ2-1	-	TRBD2	TGCGCCAGCAGCAACCAATTAGCGGGGTCCTACAATGAGCAGTTCTTC	CASSNQLAGSYNEQFF
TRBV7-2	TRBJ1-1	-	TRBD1	TGTGCCAGCAGCCCAAGACAGGGGATGAACACTGAAGCTTTCTTT	CASSPRQGMNTEAFF
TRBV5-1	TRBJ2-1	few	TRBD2	TGCGCCAGCAGCTTGGCAACGGGAGGTCGTAACAATGAGCAGTTCTTC	CASSLATGGRNNEQFF
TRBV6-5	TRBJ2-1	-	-	TGTGCCAGCAGTTATTGGGGCGCACTACAAGACAATGAGCAGTTCTTC	CASSYWGALQDNEQFF
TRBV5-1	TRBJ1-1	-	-	TGCGCCAGCAGCTTGAGCGGGCATGGAGTGAACACTGAAGCTTTCTTT	CASSLSGHGVNTEAFF
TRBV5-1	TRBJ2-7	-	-	TGCGCCAGCAGCTTGGACCGGGATAGGCTATACGAGCAGTACTTC	CASSLDRDRLYEQYF
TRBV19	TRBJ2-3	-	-	TGTGCCAGTACCGCCCAGGGGCTGACCACAGATACGCAGTATTTT	CASTAQGLTTDTQYF
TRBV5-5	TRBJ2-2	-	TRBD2	TGTGCCAGCAGCTTTGACCCTAGCGGGATTGGCGGGGAGCTGTTTTTT	CASSFDPSGIGGELFF
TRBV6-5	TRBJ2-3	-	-	TGTGCCAGCAGTTACTCGTTACTAGTTGCAGATACGCAGTATTTT	CASSYSLLVADTQYF
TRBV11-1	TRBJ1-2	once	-	TGTGCCAGCAGCTTAGATCCACAGGGCGCGAACTATGGCTACACCTTC	CASSLDPQGANYGYTF
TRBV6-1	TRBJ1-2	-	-	TGTGCCAGCAGTGGTCGAAGGGAGGGATTTAACTATGGCTACACCTTC	CASSGRREGFNYGYTF